Given below is one T cell receptor (beta chain) in context. This receptor's antigen is unknown. No per-base quality is available; no much larger clone lies one base away. This sample is drawn from a study of cytomegalovirus exposure and HLA in healthy donors (TCRdb year 2017). Looking at the study overall: The 650 to 750 repertoires of the first cohort and the 95 to 150 validation repertoires were produced on the same platform, according to a later analysis. The study aimed to test whether signatures of past pathogen exposure could be identified by cataloging public T cell receptors. Along with the roughly 670-subject first cohort, a separate validation cohort of over a hundred different subjects was used. To predict cytomegalovirus infection status, the study brought together high-throughput TCR immunosequencing, statistical association of individual TCRs with disease status, and machine learning.

The library was generated by the immunoSEQ multiplex PCR assay. The original pipeline was this. To diagnose cytomegalovirus status from the catalog of TCR beta chain sequences, a statistical classification framework was built. Not all clones reach the TCRdb copy of this immuneACCESS table, which keeps in-frame sequences only. Checked studies attribute under half of the gap to unresolved V genes and leave the rest unexplained. That table gives V, J and clone size, and the DNA gave D and trimming. This sample has about 150,000 clones in its table, and over 90% of those were observed once. Clones ranked in the top ten supply 1.8% of the sample. Donors formed part of the validation cohort, which comprised about 130 subjects and was distinct from the first cohort of under 800 subjects. The CDR3 goes from the cysteine to the phenylalanine over 14 residues. This entry keeps only the CDR3 DNA: 42 bases, framed from base 1. The germline ends are 7 bases apart after V is trimmed by 0 bases and J by 0 bases. Sequences SGHDT (CDR1) and YYEEEE (CDR2) are obtained from the germline V gene.

The paper's findings and limits, for the study overall: While some public TCRs were present in many individuals, most TCR sequences turned up only very rarely across donors. A later analysis had no HLA typing for the validation cohort, so co-occurrence there was scored across all 130 or so repertoires. The study gave a list of roughly 150 TCR beta chains associated with cytomegalovirus. In vitro tests confirmed that three of the cytomegalovirus-associated TCR beta chains recognize cytomegalovirus antigens. According to the authors, the approach could potentially be generalized to other disease states and immunological phenotypes. Cytomegalovirus status was reported to be diagnosed by the classifier with high specificity and sensitivity in both the original and validation cohorts. In a later analysis, TCRs clustered in the first cohort were found to also tend to co-occur in the roughly 120 validation repertoires, with 85% to 95% of cluster scores above 0.

The chain employs TRBV5-6 and TRBJ2-7, with the D gene too uncertain to name. The receptor's source is a man aged 18 to 29 in good health and CMV-seropositive. Specimen: PBMCs. The CDR3: CASSLGGFSYEQYF. The DNA sequence follows: TGTGCCAGCAGCTTGGGAGGTTTCTCCTACGAGCAGTACTTC.